This passage covers 28 T cell receptor beta chains from one sample sequenced in a study of blood T cell repertoires in COVID-19. Data came from immunoSEQ multiplex PCR; TCRdb stores just in-frame clones and leaves some out. The sample carries about 140,000 clones, approximately 78% recorded once. Specimen: PBMCs or T cells enriched from blood (not recorded which). These receptors all come from a woman aged 45-60 years who had recovered from COVID-19.

As for this clone: This sample includes further DNA sequences coding for the same CDR3. J is TRBJ1-1 and V is TRBV7-2; D possibly corresponds to TRBD1 (6 bases). The ends were cut back, 1 base at V and 2 bases at J, with 11 bases in the middle. CDR1 is SGHTA and CDR2 is FQGNSA in the germline V gene. The CDR3 loop spans 15 amino acids. The CDR3 region is CASSLVSGANTEAFF. The CDR3 DNA is TGTGCCAGCAGCTTAGTTTCAGGGGCTAACACTGAAGCTTTCTTT. Combining the CDR3 with reference TRBV7-2 and TRBJ1-1 gives the whole variable domain GAGVSQSPSNKVTEKGKDVELRCDPISGHTALYWYRQSLGQGLEFLIYFQGNSAPDKSGLPSDRFSAERTGGSVSTLTIQRTQQEDSAVYLCASSLVSGANTEAFFGQGTRLTVV.

The rearrangement joins TRBV5-1 to TRBJ2-1; 9 positions agree with TRBD2. CDR3 size: 18 residues. J lost 10 bases, V lost 0 bases, and 17 bases had no gene match. Germline values: CDR1 SGHRS, CDR2 YFSETQ. CDR3 loop: CASSLVRGGAPTPSEQFF. The CDR3 nucleotides are TGCGCCAGCAGCTTGGTTCGCGGGGGGGCCCCCACACCTTCCGAGCAGTTCTTC.

Details on this clone: Other DNA sequences in the same sample also yield this CDR3. The chain is built from TRBV7-9 and TRBJ1-1, with TRBD1 as a possible D gene (5 bases). The germline gives CDR1 SEHNR, CDR2 FQNEAQ (reference sequence). Trimming pared 3 bases from V and 1 base from J, leaving 6 bases between. The CDR3 contains 13 residues. The CDR3 DNA is TGTGCCAGCAGCTTGCAGGGGAACACTGAAGCTTTCTTT. It translates to CASSLQGNTEAFF.

In this sample, this clone turned up once. The chain links TRBV10-1 to TRBJ1-4; tentatively, D is TRBD1 (5 bases). Germline CDR1 and CDR2: WNHNN and SYGVQD (reference sequence). Trimming removed 3 bases at V and 6 bases at J, with 11 bases between. There are 14 residues in the CDR3. The CDR3 sequence: CASSDGGAYEKLFF. The CDR3 DNA sequence: TGCGCCAGCAGTGATGGTGGGGCCTATGAAAAACTGTTTTTT.

The V gene is TRBV28, the J gene TRBJ1-2; TRBD1 aligns across 9 bases. Germline CDR1 MDHEN, CDR2 SYDVKM. The ends lost 5 bases at V and 4 bases at J; junction bases unmatched: 5. This CDR3 has 14 amino acids. The CDR3 loop is CASSGGQGGYGYTF. The CDR3 coding sequence is TGTGCCAGCAGTGGGGGACAGGGCGGCTATGGCTACACCTTC.

A few counts support this clone. This chain links TRBV20-1 with TRBJ1-4; perhaps TRBD1 as D (5 bases). This CDR3 contains 12 residues. With 4 bases removed from V and 8 bases from J, the gap between germline ends came to 11 bases. In germline, CDR1 is DFQATT, CDR2 SNEGSKA (reference sequence). In DNA, the CDR3 is TGCAGTGCTAATGAGGGGCAAGAAAAACTGTTTTTT. This translates into CSANEGQEKLFF.

The chain is built from TRBV28 and TRBJ1-5, with TRBD1 as a possible D gene (5 bases). Looked up from germline, CDR1 is MDHEN and CDR2 is SYDVKM. The length of the CDR3 is 17 residues. Trimming took off 7 bases at V and 0 bases at J, with 19 bases between the two ends. The chain's CDR3 is CASIPGGWQNSNQPQHF. CDR3 DNA: TGTGCCAGCATCCCTGGGGGGTGGCAGAATAGCAATCAGCCCCAGCATTTT.

This chain connects TRBV27 to TRBJ1-1, with 10 bases that match TRBD1. The CDR3 contains 13 residues. Germline assignment: CDR1 MNHEY and CDR2 SMNVEV (reference sequence). V lost 6 bases and J lost 7; bases outside the gene matches: 5. The CDR3 protein is CASSRGTGDEAFF. In DNA, the CDR3 is TGTGCCAGCAGCCGCGGGACAGGGGATGAAGCTTTCTTT.

The rearrangement links TRBV5-1 to TRBJ2-6; D possibly corresponds to TRBD2 (6 bases). This CDR3 has 17 residues. Germline V CDR1 and CDR2: SGHRS, YFSETQ. V was pared by 1 base and J by 0 bases, with 11 bases between. CDR3 nucleotides: TGCGCCAGCAGCTTGTTCGGGACTCACTCTGGGGCCAACGTCCTGACTTTC. This gives the protein CASSLFGTHSGANVLTF.

The chain is built from TRBV9 and TRBJ1-3; a possible D gene is TRBD1 (5 bases). Germline CDR1 and CDR2: SGDLS and YYNGEE. This CDR3 is 15 amino acids long. V lost 1 base, J lost 1 base, and 9 bases lay in between. The CDR3 DNA reads as TGTGCCAGCAGCGTACTCGGGGGGTCTGGAAACACCATATATTTT. Translation: CASSVLGGSGNTIYF.

The V gene is TRBV2, the J gene TRBJ1-4; TRBD1 might be the D (5 bases). This CDR3 contains 15 residues. In germline, CDR1 is SNHLY, CDR2 FYNNEI. Trimming pared 3 bases from V and 8 bases from J, leaving 16 bases between. CDR3: CASSDSGWDGEKLFF. CDR3 bases: TGTGCCAGCAGTGACAGCGGGTGGGACGGGGAAAAACTGTTTTTT.

With regard to this clone: Other nucleotide sequences from this sample produce the same CDR3. The chain is built from TRBV5-1 and TRBJ1-1, with D uncertain. The V gene lost 0 bases and the J gene lost 11 bases, with 11 bases spanning the gap. Per the germline V gene, CDR1 is SGHRS and CDR2 is YFSETQ. This CDR3 has 12 residues. The CDR3 loop is CASSLVSGEAFF. The DNA for the CDR3 is TGCGCCAGCAGCTTGGTCAGCGGGGAGGCTTTCTTT.

V is TRBV27 and J is TRBJ2-3; TRBD1 matches 11 bases. The CDR3 extends over 16 amino acids. Germline V lookup: CDR1 MNHEY, CDR2 SMNVEV (reference sequence). V trimming: 6 bases; J trimming: 2 bases; junction bases outside the gene matches: 7. CDR3 DNA sequence: TGTGCCAGCAGGGACAGGGGGCGAGGGTACACAGATACGCAGTATTTT. Its translation is CASRDRGRGYTDTQYF.

The rearrangement joins TRBV30 to TRBJ2-5, with D unclear. This CDR3 spans 13 amino acids. V was trimmed by 2 bases and J by 1 base, leaving 8 bases between them. CDR1 is GTSNPN and CDR2 is SVGIG in the germline V gene (reference sequence). CDR3 DNA: TGTGCCTGGAGTAGAGGCTTCCAAGAGACCCAGTACTTC. This codes for CAWSRGFQETQYF.

This clone was detected only once. Other DNA sequences in the sample encode the same CDR3. The gene calls are TRBV5-1 and TRBJ1-3, with 7 positions matching TRBD1. The V gene's germline CDR1 is SGHRS and CDR2 YFSETQ. Unmatched junction bases numbered 0, after V lost 0 bases and J lost 0 bases. The CDR3 is 15 amino acids. CDR3 in amino acids: CASSLGDSSGNTIYF. Here the CDR3 DNA reads TGCGCCAGCAGCTTGGGGGACAGCTCTGGAAACACCATATATTTT.

The chain combines TRBV28 with TRBJ1-1; 10 nucleotides line up with TRBD1. This CDR3 region has 14 residues. Germline V gives CDR1 MDHEN, CDR2 SYDVKM. V gave up 4 bases and J gave up 3 bases; unmatched junction bases: 2. The CDR3, as DNA: TGTGCCAGCAGTTCAGGACAGGGGGACACTGAAGCTTTCTTT. Amino acid sequence: CASSSGQGDTEAFF.

Only one count was recorded for this clone. The chain is built from TRBV18 and TRBJ2-5; 7 nucleotides align to TRBD2. The CDR3 is 14 residues long. Germline values: CDR1 KGHSH, CDR2 LQKENI. The V segment lost 1 base and the J segment 4 bases; nucleotides outside the gene matches: 3. The chain's CDR3 is CASSPQWGGETQYF. The CDR3 region has the DNA TGTGCCAGCTCACCACAATGGGGGGGAGAGACCCAGTACTTC.

The rearrangement uses TRBV28 and TRBJ1-4; TRBD1 might be the D (5 bases). V was pared by 3 bases and J by 8 bases, with 13 bases between. This CDR3 contains 14 residues. Germline CDR1 and CDR2: MDHEN and SYDVKM. This CDR3 is CASSFGGDEEKLFF. CDR3 DNA: TGTGCCAGCAGTTTTGGAGGGGATGAAGAAAAACTGTTTTTT.

This clone has a single count. The chain is built from TRBV20-1 and TRBJ1-2, with 7 bases identical to TRBD1. The length of the CDR3 is 11 residues. In germline, CDR1 is DFQATT, CDR2 SNEGSKA (reference sequence). The CDR3 coding sequence is TGCAGACCGTCCGGGACAGACGGCTACACCTTC. Amino acids: CRPSGTDGYTF.

The chain employs TRBV5-6 and TRBJ1-1; tentative D call: TRBD1 (5 bases). In germline, CDR1 is SGHDT, CDR2 YYEEEE. CDR3 size: 16 residues. Trimming took 3 bases from V and 11 from J, leaving 26 bases between them. The CDR3 here is CASSSLTTGHSSAAFF. CDR3 bases: TGTGCCAGCAGCTCCCTTACCACAGGCCACTCCTCGGCGGCTTTCTTT.

This clone has only one observation. The chain links TRBV18 to TRBJ2-7; TRBD1 matches at 7 bases. V dropped 3 bases and J dropped 3; count of bases not matched to a gene: 2. This CDR3 has 13 amino acids. Germline CDR1 and CDR2: KGHSH and LQKENI. The CDR3 DNA sequence: TGTGCCAGCTCACCGGGGACAGTCTACGAGCAGTACTTC. This gives the protein CASSPGTVYEQYF.

The chain joins TRBV12-3 or TRBV12-4 to TRBJ1-4; D is unclear. The CDR3 consists of 12 residues. V shed 5 bases and J shed 7 bases, with 8 bases lying between them. CDR3 bases: TGTGCCAGCAGTCCCCACTCTGAAAAACTGTTTTTT. Translating gives CASSPHSEKLFF.

The chain joins TRBV18 to TRBJ2-7; D may be TRBD2 (5 bases). Germline values: CDR1 KGHSH, CDR2 LQKENI. The CDR3 has 13 residues. The V gene lost 3 bases and the J gene lost 5 bases, with 11 bases spanning the gap. The CDR3: CASSPGPGDEQYF. The CDR3, as DNA: TGTGCCAGCTCACCCGGTCCCGGGGACGAGCAGTACTTC.

This clone was counted a few times. The chain's CDR3 is CASSITGVSTEAFF. In nucleotides, the CDR3 is TGTGCCAGTAGTATTACAGGGGTGAGCACTGAAGCTTTCTTT. The chain uses TRBV19 and TRBJ1-1; 7 nucleotides agree with TRBD1. The CDR3 consists of 14 residues. With V trimmed by 3 bases and J by 4 bases, 5 bases remained unmatched. From germline, CDR1 is LNHDA and CDR2 SQIVND (reference sequence).

The chain employs TRBV5-1 and TRBJ1-5; D is perhaps TRBD1 (5 bases). This CDR3 is built from 15 residues. V dropped 0 bases and J dropped 4 bases, with 11 bases sitting between them. The germline CDR1 and CDR2 sequences are SGHRS and YFSETQ. The CDR3 protein is CASSLEGQANQPQHF. The CDR3 DNA reads TGCGCCAGCAGCTTGGAGGGGCAGGCGAATCAGCCCCAGCATTTT.

This clone was detected only a few times. The sample contains more than one DNA sequence encoding this CDR3. The chain recombines TRBV28 with TRBJ1-2; no firm D call. Trimming shortened V by 8 bases and J by 0 bases, and 10 bases separated the two germline ends. The CDR3 loop spans 13 amino acids. Germline loops: CDR1 MDHEN, CDR2 SYDVKM. DNA for the CDR3: TGTGCCAGCCGGCGGGATGCTAACTATGGCTACACCTTC. This gives the protein CASRRDANYGYTF.

This chain joins TRBV7-2 and TRBJ1-1, with a tentative D call TRBD1 (6 bases). The CDR3 runs to 13 residues. Deletions cut 1 base from V and 5 bases from J, with 8 bases between. Germline loops: CDR1 SGHTA, CDR2 FQGNSA. The CDR3 coding sequence is TGTGCCAGCAGCTTAGAGAGGGGGACTGAAGCTTTCTTT. Encoded protein: CASSLERGTEAFF.

This clone was detected many times. The chain combines TRBV24-1 with TRBJ2-7; the D gene is possibly TRBD1 (6 bases). V was cut by 8 bases and J by 9 bases, with 16 bases left in between. This CDR3 has 12 amino acids. Germline CDR1 KGHDR, CDR2 SFDVKD. The CDR3 DNA is TGTGCCACCAACACAGGGAAACTTTGGCAGTACGTC. The encoded protein is CATNTGKLWQYV.